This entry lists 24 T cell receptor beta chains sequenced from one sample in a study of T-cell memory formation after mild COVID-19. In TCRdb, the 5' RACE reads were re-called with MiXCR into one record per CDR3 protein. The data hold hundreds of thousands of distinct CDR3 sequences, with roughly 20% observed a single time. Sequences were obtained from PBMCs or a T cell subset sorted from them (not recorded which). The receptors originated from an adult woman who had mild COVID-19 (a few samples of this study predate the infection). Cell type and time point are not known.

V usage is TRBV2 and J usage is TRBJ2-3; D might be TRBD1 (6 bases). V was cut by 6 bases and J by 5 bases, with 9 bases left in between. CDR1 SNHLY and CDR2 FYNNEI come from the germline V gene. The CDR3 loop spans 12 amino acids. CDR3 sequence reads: CASSEDRDTQYF. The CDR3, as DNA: TGTGCCAGCAGCGAGGACAGAGATACGCAGTATTTT.

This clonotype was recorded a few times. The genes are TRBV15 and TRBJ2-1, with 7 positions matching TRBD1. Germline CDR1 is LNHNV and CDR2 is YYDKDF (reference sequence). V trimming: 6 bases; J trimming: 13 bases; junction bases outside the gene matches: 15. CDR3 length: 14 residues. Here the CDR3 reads CATRATGTLLDQFF. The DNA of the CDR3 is TGTGCCACCAGAGCGACAGGGACCCTGCTAGATCAGTTCTTC.

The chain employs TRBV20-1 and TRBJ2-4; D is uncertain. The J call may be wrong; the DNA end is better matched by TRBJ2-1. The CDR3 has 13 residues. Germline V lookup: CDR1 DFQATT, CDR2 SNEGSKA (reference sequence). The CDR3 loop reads CSASGSAKNIQFF. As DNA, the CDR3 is TGCAGTGCTAGTGGGTCCGCCAAAAACATTCAGTTCTTC.

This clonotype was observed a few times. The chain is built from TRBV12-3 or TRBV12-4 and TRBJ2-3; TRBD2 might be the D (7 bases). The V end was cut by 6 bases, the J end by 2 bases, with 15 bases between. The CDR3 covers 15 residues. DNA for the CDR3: TGTGCCAGCAGCCTGGGAGGGGGACCCACAGATACGCAGTATTTT. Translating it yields CASSLGGGPTDTQYF.

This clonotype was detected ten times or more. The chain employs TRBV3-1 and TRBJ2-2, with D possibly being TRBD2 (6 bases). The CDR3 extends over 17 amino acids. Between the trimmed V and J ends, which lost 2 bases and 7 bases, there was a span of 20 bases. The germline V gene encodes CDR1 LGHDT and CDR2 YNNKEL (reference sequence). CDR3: CASSQPLSGLSHGELFF. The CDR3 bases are TGTGCCAGCAGCCAACCCCTCTCGGGACTCTCTCACGGGGAGCTGTTTTTT. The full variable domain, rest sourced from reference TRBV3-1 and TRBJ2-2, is DTAVSQTPKYLVTQMGNDKSIKCEQNLGHDTMYWYKQDSKKFLKIMFSYNNKELIINETVPNRFSPKSPDKAHLNLHINSLELGDSAVYFCASSQPLSGLSHGELFFGEGSRLTVL.

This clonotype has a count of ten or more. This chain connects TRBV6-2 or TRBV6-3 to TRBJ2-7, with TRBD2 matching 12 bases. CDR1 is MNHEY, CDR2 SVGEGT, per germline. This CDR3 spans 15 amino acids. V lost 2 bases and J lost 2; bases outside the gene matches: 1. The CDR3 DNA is TGTGCCAGCAGTTACGGACTAGCGGGACCCTACGAGCAGTACTTC. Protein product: CASSYGLAGPYEQYF.

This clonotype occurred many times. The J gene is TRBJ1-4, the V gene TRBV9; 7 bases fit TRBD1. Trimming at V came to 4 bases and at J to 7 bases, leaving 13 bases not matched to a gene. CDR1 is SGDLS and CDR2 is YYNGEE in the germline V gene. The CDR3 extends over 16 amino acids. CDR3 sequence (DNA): TGTGCCAGCAGCAAACAAACAGGGGACGTTGGTGAAAAACTGTTTTTT. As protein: CASSKQTGDVGEKLFF. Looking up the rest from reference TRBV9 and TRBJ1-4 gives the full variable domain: DSGVTQTPKHLITATGQRVTLRCSPRSGDLSVYWYQQSLDQGLQFLIQYYNGEERAKGNILERFSAQQFPDLHSELNLSSLELGDSALYFCASSKQTGDVGEKLFFGSGTQLSVL.

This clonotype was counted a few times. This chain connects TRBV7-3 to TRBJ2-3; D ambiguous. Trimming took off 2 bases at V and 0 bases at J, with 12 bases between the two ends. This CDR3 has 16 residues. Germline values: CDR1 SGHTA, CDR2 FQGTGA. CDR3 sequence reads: CASSLYAKTSTDTQYF. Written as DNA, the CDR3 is TGTGCCAGCAGCTTATACGCCAAGACTAGCACAGATACGCAGTATTTT. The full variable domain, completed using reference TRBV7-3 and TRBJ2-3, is GAGVSQTPSNKVTEKGKYVELRCDPISGHTALYWYRQSLGQGPEFLIYFQGTGAADDSGLPNDRFFAVRPEGSVSTLKIQRTERGDSAVYLCASSLYAKTSTDTQYFGPGTRLTVL.

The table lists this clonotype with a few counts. The CDR3 loop is CASSLGVRTEAFF. Written as DNA, the CDR3 is TGTGCCAGCAGCTTAGGGGTACGAACTGAAGCTTTCTTT. This chain joins TRBV11-2 and TRBJ1-1; D is unresolved. The CDR3 runs 13 residues. Trimming cost V 1 base and J 5 bases, with 8 bases left between them. CDR1 and CDR2 from the germline V gene are SGHAT and FQNNGV.

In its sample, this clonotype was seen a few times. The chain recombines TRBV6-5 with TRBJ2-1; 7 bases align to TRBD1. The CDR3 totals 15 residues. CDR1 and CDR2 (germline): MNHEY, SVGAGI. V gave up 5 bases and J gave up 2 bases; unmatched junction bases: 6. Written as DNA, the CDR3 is TGTGCCAGCAGTACCGACAGGGCGCCCTACAATGAGCAGTTCTTC. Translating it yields CASSTDRAPYNEQFF.

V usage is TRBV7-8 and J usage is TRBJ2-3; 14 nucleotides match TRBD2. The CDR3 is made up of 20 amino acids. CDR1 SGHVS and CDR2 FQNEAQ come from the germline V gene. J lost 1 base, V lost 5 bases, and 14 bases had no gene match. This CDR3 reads CASSPRPTSGGAWGTDTQYF. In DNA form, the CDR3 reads TGTGCCAGCAGCCCTCGACCGACTAGCGGGGGGGCATGGGGCACAGATACGCAGTATTTT.

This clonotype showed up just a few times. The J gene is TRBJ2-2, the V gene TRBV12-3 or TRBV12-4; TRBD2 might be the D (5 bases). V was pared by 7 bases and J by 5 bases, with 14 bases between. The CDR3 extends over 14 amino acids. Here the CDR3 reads CASTGGGWTGELFF. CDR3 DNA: TGTGCCAGCACAGGAGGAGGTTGGACCGGGGAGCTGTTTTTT.

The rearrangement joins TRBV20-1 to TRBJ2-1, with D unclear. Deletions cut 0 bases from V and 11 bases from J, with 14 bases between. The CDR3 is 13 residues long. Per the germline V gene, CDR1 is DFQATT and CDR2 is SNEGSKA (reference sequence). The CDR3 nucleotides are TGCAGTGCTAGAGATCCCCCAGCTTGGCAGCAGTTCTTC. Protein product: CSARDPPAWQQFF.

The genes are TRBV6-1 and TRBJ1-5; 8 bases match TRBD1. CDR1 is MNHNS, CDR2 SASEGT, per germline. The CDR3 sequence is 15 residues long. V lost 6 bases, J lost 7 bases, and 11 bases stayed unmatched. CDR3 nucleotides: TGTGCCAGCAGATCACAGGGGGGCGGGGGGCAGCCCCAGCATTTT. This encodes CASRSQGGGGQPQHF.

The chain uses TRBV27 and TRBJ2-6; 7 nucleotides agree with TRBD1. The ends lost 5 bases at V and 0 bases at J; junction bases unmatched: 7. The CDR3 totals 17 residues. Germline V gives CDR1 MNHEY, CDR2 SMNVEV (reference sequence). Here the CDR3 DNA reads TGTGCCAGCAGTCCCCAGACAGGGAGCTCTGGGGCCAACGTCCTGACTTTC. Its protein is CASSPQTGSSGANVLTF.

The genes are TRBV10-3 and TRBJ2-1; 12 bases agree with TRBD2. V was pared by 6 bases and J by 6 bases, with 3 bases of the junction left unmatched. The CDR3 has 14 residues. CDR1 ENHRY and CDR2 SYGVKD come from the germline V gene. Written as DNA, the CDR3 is TGTGCCATCAGAGGACTAGCGGGGTCCAATGAGCAGTTCTTC. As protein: CAIRGLAGSNEQFF.

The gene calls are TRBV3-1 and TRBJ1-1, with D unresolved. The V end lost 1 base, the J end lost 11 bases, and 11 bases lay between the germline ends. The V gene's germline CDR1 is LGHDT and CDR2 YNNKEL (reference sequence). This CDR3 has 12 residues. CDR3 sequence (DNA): TGTGCCAGCAGCCAAGGAAGAGGGCAGGCTTTCTTT. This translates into CASSQGRGQAFF.

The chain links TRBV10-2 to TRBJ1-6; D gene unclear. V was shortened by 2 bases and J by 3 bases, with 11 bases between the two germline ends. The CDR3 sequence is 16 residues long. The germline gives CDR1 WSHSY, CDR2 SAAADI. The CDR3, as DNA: TGCGCCAGCAGTGAGCCGGAGAAAATCTATAATTCACCCCTCCACTTT. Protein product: CASSEPEKIYNSPLHF.

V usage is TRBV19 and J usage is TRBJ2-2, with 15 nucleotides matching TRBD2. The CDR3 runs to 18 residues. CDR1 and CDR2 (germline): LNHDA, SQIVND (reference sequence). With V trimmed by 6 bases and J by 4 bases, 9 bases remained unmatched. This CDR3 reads CASSSIGLAGGLTGELFF. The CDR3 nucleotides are TGTGCCAGTAGCTCGATTGGACTAGCGGGAGGGCTCACCGGGGAGCTGTTTTTT.

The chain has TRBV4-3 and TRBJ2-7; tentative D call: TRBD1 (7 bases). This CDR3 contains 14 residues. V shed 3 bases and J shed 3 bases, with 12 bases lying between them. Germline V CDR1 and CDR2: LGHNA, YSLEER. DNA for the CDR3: TGCGCCAGCAGCCAGGAGGGACAGAGCTACGAGCAGTACTTC. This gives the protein CASSQEGQSYEQYF.

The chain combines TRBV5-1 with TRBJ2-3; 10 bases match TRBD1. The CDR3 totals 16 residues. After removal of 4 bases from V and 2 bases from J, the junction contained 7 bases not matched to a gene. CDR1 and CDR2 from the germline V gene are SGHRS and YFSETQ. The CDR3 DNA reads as TGCGCCAGCAGCCGAATGGGGACAGGGGCCACAGATACGCAGTATTTT. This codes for CASSRMGTGATDTQYF.

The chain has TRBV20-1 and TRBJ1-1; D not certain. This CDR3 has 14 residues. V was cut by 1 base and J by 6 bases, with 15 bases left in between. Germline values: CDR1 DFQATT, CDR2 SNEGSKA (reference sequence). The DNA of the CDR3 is TGCAGTGCTAGAGTCGAGGGTGAGAGGGCTGAAGCTTTCTTT. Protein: CSARVEGERAEAFF.

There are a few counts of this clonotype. The CDR3 DNA reads as TGTGCCAGTACAGGGTGGGCAGATACGCAGTATTTT. Protein product: CASTGWADTQYF. V usage is TRBV25-1 and J usage is TRBJ2-3; the D gene is possibly TRBD1 (6 bases). The V gene lost 9 bases and the J gene lost 4 bases, with 11 bases spanning the gap. The germline V gene encodes CDR1 MGHDK and CDR2 SYGVNS. CDR3 size: 12 residues.

In DNA form, the CDR3 reads TGCGCCAGCAGCATCCTCGACAGGGCGGGCGAGCAGTACTTC. This codes for CASSILDRAGEQYF. The chain uses TRBV5-1 and TRBJ2-7, with 7 bases fitting TRBD1. Germline V gene data show CDR1 as SGHRS and CDR2 as YFSETQ. This CDR3 comprises 14 residues. J was trimmed by 6 bases and V by 4 bases; bases with no gene match: 10.